This is a list of T cell receptor beta chains from one sample in a study of blood T cell repertoires in COVID-19. Here immunoSEQ multiplex PCR was the method, and the copy in TCRdb shows in-frame clones only, minus some. In the table there are over 200,000 clones, under 90% of which are singletons. The material sequenced was PBMCs or T cells enriched from blood (not recorded which). Source of these receptors: a woman aged 30 to 39 with acute COVID-19. Both conserved end residues are part of each CDR3. The D gene is left open where the match is weak. A clone size is listed for some rows: how often the clone was seen (once, few, many), or a class if it is expanded.

clone size	D gene	V gene	CDR3 length	J gene	CDR3 DNA	CDR3 protein
NA	TRBD1	TRBV6-5	16	TRBJ2-3	TGTGCCAGCAGTTACTCGCCGGGACAGGGTACAGATACGCAGTATTTT	CASSYSPGQGTDTQYF
once	TRBD1	TRBV7-6	15	TRBJ1-5	TGTGCCAGCAGCCCTCGGACAGGTAGCAATCAGCCCCAGCATTTT	CASSPRTGSNQPQHF
once	TRBD2	TRBV9	15	TRBJ2-1	TGTGCCAGCAGCGCCGGGACTAGCGGGAGGGATGAGCAGTTCTTC	CASSAGTSGRDEQFF
NA	TRBD1	TRBV6-5	15	TRBJ2-7	TGTGCCAGCAGTTACAGGACAGGGAGCTCCTACGAGCAGTACTTC	CASSYRTGSSYEQYF
NA	TRBD1	TRBV11-2	14	TRBJ1-6	TGTGCCAGCAGCCCCGACAGGGGCAATTCACCCCTCCACTTT	CASSPDRGNSPLHF
NA	TRBD2	TRBV5-4	14	TRBJ2-3	TGTGCCAGCTCTGAGGGCGGGGGGGTAGATACGCAGTATTTT	CASSEGGGVDTQYF
NA	NA	TRBV6-5	13	TRBJ2-1	TGTGCCAGCAAGGCCCCGGGTGGAATTGAGCAGTTCTTC	CASKAPGGIEQFF
NA	NA	TRBV5-1	13	TRBJ2-5	TGCGCCAGCAGCCCCTCGGGGGAAGAGACCCAGTACTTC	CASSPSGEETQYF
NA	NA	TRBV7-3	13	TRBJ1-1	TGTGCCAGCAGCTTGACAGGGAACACTGAAGCTTTCTTT	CASSLTGNTEAFF
NA	TRBD1	TRBV4-1	13	TRBJ2-3	TGCGCCAGCAGCCAAGAGGGGACAGGTATAGGGTATTTT	CASSQEGTGIGYF
NA	TRBD2	TRBV7-9	16	TRBJ2-2	TGTGCCAGCAGCCAGACTAGCGGGGGATTGACCGGGGAGCTGTTTTTT	CASSQTSGGLTGELFF
NA	NA	TRBV20-1	13	TRBJ2-7	TGCAGTGCTAGTACAGGGCGGCGATACGAGCAGTACTTC	CSASTGRRYEQYF
NA	TRBD2	TRBV30	13	TRBJ2-7	TGTGCCTGGAGGACTAGCGGCTCCTACGAGCAGTACTTC	CAWRTSGSYEQYF
few	TRBD2	TRBV24-1	17	TRBJ2-1	TGTGCCACCAGTGATGGGCTAGCGGGGGTGAATTGGAATGAGCAGTTCTTC	CATSDGLAGVNWNEQFF
NA	TRBD1	TRBV10-1	13	TRBJ1-2	TGCGCCAGCAGCCCTGGACAGGGGTCAACTCGGTCCTTC	CASSPGQGSTRSF
NA	NA	TRBV5-1	16	TRBJ2-3	TGCGCCAGCAGCTTGGTTGCGGGGCATGGCACAGATACGCAGTATTTT	CASSLVAGHGTDTQYF
once	TRBD1	TRBV5-5	15	TRBJ1-4	TGTGCCAGCAGCCAGACAGGGGACGGCAATGAAAAACTGTTTTTT	CASSQTGDGNEKLFF
NA	NA	TRBV12-5	13	TRBJ2-5	TGTGCTAGTGGGGGCACAGAACAAGAGACCCAGTACTTC	CASGGTEQETQYF
NA	NA	TRBV2	13	TRBJ2-7	TGTGCCAGCAGTGCCGCGCAGAGGAGGGAGCAGTACTTC	CASSAAQRREQYF
few	NA	TRBV11-2	15	TRBJ1-3	TGTGCCAGCAGTCTAGCGGGCCTCTCTGGAAACACCATATATTTT	CASSLAGLSGNTIYF
NA	TRBD1	TRBV7-9	17	TRBJ2-2	TGTGCCAGCAGCCAAACGACAGGGGGCTTATCTACCGGGGAGCTGTTTTTT	CASSQTTGGLSTGELFF
NA	NA	TRBV28	12	TRBJ1-2	TGTGCCAGCAGTCGCAGGGTCGATGGCTACACCTTC	CASSRRVDGYTF
NA	NA	TRBV7-8	15	TRBJ2-3	TGTGCCAGCAGCGATCGCGCCTCTCCCACAGATACGCAGTATTTT	CASSDRASPTDTQYF
NA	NA	TRBV7-9	14	TRBJ1-5	TGTGCCAGCAGCTACGAGGGCGGCAATCAGCCCCAGCATTTT	CASSYEGGNQPQHF
NA	NA	TRBV6-5	14	TRBJ2-7	TGTGCCAGCAGGGCCGAGGATAGCTCCTACGAGCAGTACTTC	CASRAEDSSYEQYF
NA	NA	TRBV7-6	13	TRBJ1-1	TGTGCCAGCAGGCACCGGGACACCGCTGAAGCTTTCTTT	CASRHRDTAEAFF
NA	NA	TRBV7-3	13	TRBJ1-3	TGTGCCAGCAGCTTTAAACCGGCGGACACCATATATTTT	CASSFKPADTIYF
NA	NA	TRBV6-6	12	TRBJ1-5	TGTGCCAGCGGGCCCGAAATGGTGCCCCAGCATTTT	CASGPEMVPQHF
NA	NA	TRBV4-1	14	TRBJ1-5	TGCGCCAGCAGCCAAGAGATAGGGAGGCAGCCCCAGCATTTT	CASSQEIGRQPQHF
NA	NA	TRBV5-8	16	TRBJ1-5	TGTGCCAGCAGCTTGGTTGGGGCAGACAGCAATCAGCCCCAGCATTTT	CASSLVGADSNQPQHF
NA	TRBD1	TRBV18	13	TRBJ1-1	TGTGCCAGCTCACCACGGACAGGGGAGGAAGCTTTCTTT	CASSPRTGEEAFF
NA	TRBD1	TRBV7-2	13	TRBJ1-1	TGTGCCAGCAGCTTAGGACAGGGGGACCAAGCTTTCTTT	CASSLGQGDQAFF
NA	NA	TRBV30	14	TRBJ2-5	TGTGCCTGGAGTGTATCTCTATCCGCCTCGACCCAGTACTTC	CAWSVSLSASTQYF
NA	NA	TRBV5-1	13	TRBJ1-1	TGCGCCAGCAGCTTCTTAGAGAACACTGAAGCTTTCTTT	CASSFLENTEAFF
NA	TRBD2	TRBV4-1	19	TRBJ2-5	TGCGCCAGCAGCCAATCACCGACTAGCGGGGGGGTCCCGGGAGAGACCCAGTACTTC	CASSQSPTSGGVPGETQYF
once	TRBD1	TRBV30	15	TRBJ1-3	TGTGCCTGGAGTCCAGGACAGGGCTCTGGAAACACCATATATTTT	CAWSPGQGSGNTIYF
NA	TRBD1	TRBV19	16	TRBJ1-1	TGTGCCAGTAGTCCCCGGGACAGGGGGGTTGGAACTGAAGCTTTCTTT	CASSPRDRGVGTEAFF
NA	TRBD1	TRBV11-2	15	TRBJ1-6	TGTGCCAGCAGCTTCAACTCACAGGGGTATTCACCCCTCCACTTT	CASSFNSQGYSPLHF
NA	NA	TRBV5-1	14	TRBJ2-3	TGCGCCAGCAGCTGGGCAGATAGCACAGATACGCAGTATTTT	CASSWADSTDTQYF
few	TRBD1	TRBV29-1	16	TRBJ1-2	TGCAGCGTTGAGACTGGGACAGGGGGAATAGGTGGTGGCTACACCTTC	CSVETGTGGIGGGYTF
NA	NA	TRBV5-1	16	TRBJ2-7	TGCGCCAGCAGCCAACTGGGGCTGCACGCCGCCCACGAGCAGTACTTC	CASSQLGLHAAHEQYF
NA	NA	TRBV5-6	14	TRBJ1-1	TGTGCCAGCAGATACCGAGGGGGGGACACTGAAGCTTTCTTT	CASRYRGGDTEAFF
NA	NA	TRBV7-6	15	TRBJ1-2	TGTGCCAGCAGCTTGGGCAGGGAAAGTTCCTATGGCTACACCTTC	CASSLGRESSYGYTF
NA	TRBD1	TRBV25-1	15	TRBJ1-5	TGTGCCAGCAGGCCCGGGACAGGGGGCAACCAGCCCCAGCATTTT	CASRPGTGGNQPQHF
NA	TRBD1	TRBV19	13	TRBJ1-2	TGTGCCAGTGAGGCGGGAGGGGGCAGAGGCTACACCTTC	CASEAGGGRGYTF
NA	TRBD2	TRBV5-6	18	TRBJ2-3	TGTGCCAGCAGCAGGGGACTAGCGGGGATAGCTAGCACAGATACGCAGTATTTT	CASSRGLAGIASTDTQYF
NA	NA	TRBV5-6	15	TRBJ1-1	TGTGCCAGCAGCTTGGCGTCAGGAAAGAACACTGAAGCTTTCTTT	CASSLASGKNTEAFF
NA	TRBD1	TRBV7-2	15	TRBJ2-7	TGTGCCAGCAGCTCTGGCGGGACAGGGAGCCCAATTGAGTACTTC	CASSSGGTGSPIEYF
NA	NA	TRBV7-9	15	TRBJ2-7	TGTGCCAGCAGCTTAGTTTGGGAGGCTGAAGTCGAGCAGTACTTC	CASSLVWEAEVEQYF
NA	NA	TRBV9	16	TRBJ2-6	TGTGCCAGCAGCGTAGGAGCAGGGTACGGGGCCAACGTCCTGACTTTC	CASSVGAGYGANVLTF
NA	TRBD2	TRBV6-1	18	TRBJ2-3	TGTGCCAGCAGTGAAATTCGACTAGCGGGGGGAGGCACAGATACGCAGTATTTT	CASSEIRLAGGGTDTQYF
NA	NA	TRBV18	15	TRBJ2-7	TGTGCCAGCTCACCGTCACAGGGATCGGAGTACGAGCAGTACTTC	CASSPSQGSEYEQYF
NA	TRBD1	TRBV12-3/TRBV12-4	12	TRBJ1-6	TGTGCCAGCGGGGACAGTGTTTCACCCCTCCACTTT	CASGDSVSPLHF
NA	TRBD2	TRBV7-9	16	TRBJ2-1	TGTGCCAGCAGCGCTAGGTTAGGCGCGGGGGATGCTGAGCAGTTCTTC	CASSARLGAGDAEQFF
once	TRBD1	TRBV19	16	TRBJ1-2	TGTGCCAGTACCCGCCCACGGACAGGGACCAACTATGGCTACACCTTC	CASTRPRTGTNYGYTF
NA	NA	TRBV2	13	TRBJ1-5	TGTGCCAGCAGTGAAGAGGGGGATCAGCCCCAGCATTTT	CASSEEGDQPQHF
NA	TRBD1	TRBV3-1/TRBV3-2	15	TRBJ1-1	TGTGCCAGCGCTGGTTGGCAGGGGGCGAACACTGAAGCTTTCTTT	CASAGWQGANTEAFF
NA	NA	TRBV5-1	14	TRBJ1-6	TGCGCCAGCAGCTACAGCTCCTATAATTCACCCCTCCACTTT	CASSYSSYNSPLHF
NA	NA	TRBV5-6	15	TRBJ1-5	TGTGCCAGCAGCTCACAGGGTATCAGCAATCAGCCCCAGCATTTT	CASSSQGISNQPQHF
NA	NA	TRBV6-1	11	TRBJ2-7	TGTGCCAGCAGTGAAGCGGCGGGCCGCTACTTC	CASSEAAGRYF